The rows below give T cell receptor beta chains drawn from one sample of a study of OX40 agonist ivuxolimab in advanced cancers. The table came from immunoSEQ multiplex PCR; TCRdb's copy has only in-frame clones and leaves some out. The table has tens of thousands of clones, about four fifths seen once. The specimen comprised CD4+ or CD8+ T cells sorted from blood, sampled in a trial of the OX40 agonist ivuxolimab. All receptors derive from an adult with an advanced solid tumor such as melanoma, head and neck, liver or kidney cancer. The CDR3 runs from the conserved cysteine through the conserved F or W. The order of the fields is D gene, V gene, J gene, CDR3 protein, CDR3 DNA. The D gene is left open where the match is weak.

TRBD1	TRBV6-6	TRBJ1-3	CASSRQGQSGNTIYF	TGTGCCAGCAGTCGACAGGGGCAGTCTGGAAACACCATATATTTT
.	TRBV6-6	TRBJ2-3	CASSPMVFSTDTQYF	TGTGCCAGCAGCCCGATGGTTTTTAGCACAGATACGCAGTATTTT
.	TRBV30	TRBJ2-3	CASTGLYTDTQYF	TGTGCCTCGACCGGTCTATACACAGATACGCAGTATTTT
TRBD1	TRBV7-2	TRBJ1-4	CASSIAGTDNEKLFF	TGTGCCAGCAGTATCGCCGGGACAGACAATGAAAAACTGTTTTTT
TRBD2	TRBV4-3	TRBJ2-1	CASSQALAGYNEQFF	TGCGCCAGCAGCCAAGCCCTAGCGGGATACAATGAGCAGTTCTTC
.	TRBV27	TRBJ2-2	CASSSASTVTGELFF	TGTGCCAGCAGTTCCGCCAGTACAGTCACCGGGGAGCTGTTTTTT
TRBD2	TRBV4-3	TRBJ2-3	CASSQDGRGDTDTQYF	TGCGCCAGCAGCCAAGATGGGCGGGGGGACACAGATACGCAGTATTTT
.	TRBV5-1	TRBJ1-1	CASSKTVNTEAFF	TGCGCCAGCAGCAAAACAGTGAACACTGAAGCTTTCTTT
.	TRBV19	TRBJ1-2	CASSPMTGTRSNYGYTF	TGTGCCAGTAGTCCTATGACCGGGACAAGGAGTAACTATGGCTACACCTTC
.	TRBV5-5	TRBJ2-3	CASSLAIDTHRTDTQYF	TGTGCCAGCAGCTTGGCCATAGACACCCACAGAACAGATACGCAGTATTTT